The clone carrying this T cell receptor (beta chain) has just a few counts. The data derive from a study of blood T cell repertoires in COVID-19. The CDR3 is 16 amino acids. Looked up from germline, CDR1 is SGHTA and CDR2 is FQGTGA. V lost 3 bases and J 5 bases, leaving 17 bases between the germline ends. The authors' processing: Reference gene primer amplification gave nucleated cell count estimates. Clones were read by immunoSEQ multiplex PCR, and TCRdb kept only the in-frame ones, dropping some. V and J calls and clone size are those listed in that table; D and trimming were worked out from the DNA. The table shows hundreds of thousands of clones, with about 83% occurring only once.

Source material: peripheral blood. The V gene is TRBV7-3, the J gene TRBJ2-1; TRBD2 is a possible D gene (6 bases). The clonotype originates from a woman aged 45-60 years with acute or convalescent COVID-19. For the CDR3, the DNA is TGTGCCAGCAGCTTTCTTGGGCGGGGCCAGAACAATGAGCAGTTCTTC. It yields the protein CASSFLGRGQNNEQFF.